This TCR beta chain was sequenced in a study of T cells after yellow fever vaccination. Points on this clonotype: No antigen is known for it.

TCRdb passed the 5' RACE reads through MiXCR, listing each CDR3 protein once. Of 150,000 to 200,000 distinct CDR3 sequences in the sample, roughly 9% were seen once. Points from the study as a whole: Peaking on day 5 versus 15, the secondary response was faster but weaker. Overlap between CD4 and CD8 compartments was detected for a small share of clonotypes. Clones from primary vaccination mostly reappeared after the booster (roughly 97% CD4, just over 85% CD8).

The input for sequencing was CD8+ T cells sorted from PBMCs, taken 45 days after the yellow fever booster vaccination. The source of this sequence is a man younger than 30 who received the YFV17D yellow fever vaccine.

The CDR3 DNA follows: TGTGCCAGCTCGGACTTGGGGGGCAATCAGCCCCAGCATTTT. This sequence encodes CASSDLGGNQPQHF. V gene TRBV6-2 or TRBV6-3 combines with J gene TRBJ1-5; maybe TRBD1 (5 bases). CDR3 length: 14 residues. Between the trimmed V and J ends, which lost 8 bases and 2 bases, there was a span of 13 bases. Germline V gene data show CDR1 as MNHEY and CDR2 as SVGEGT.